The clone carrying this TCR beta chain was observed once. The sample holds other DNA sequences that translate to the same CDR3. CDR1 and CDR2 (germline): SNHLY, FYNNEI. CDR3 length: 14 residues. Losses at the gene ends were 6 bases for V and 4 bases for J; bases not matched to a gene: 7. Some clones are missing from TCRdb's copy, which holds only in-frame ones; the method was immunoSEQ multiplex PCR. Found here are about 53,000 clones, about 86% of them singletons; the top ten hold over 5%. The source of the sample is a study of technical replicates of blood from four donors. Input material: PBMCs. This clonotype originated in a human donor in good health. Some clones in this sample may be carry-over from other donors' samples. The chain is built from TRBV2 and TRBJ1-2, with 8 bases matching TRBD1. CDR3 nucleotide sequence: TGTGCCAGCAGCCGGGACAGGACCAGCTATGGCTACACCTTC. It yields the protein CASSRDRTSYGYTF.